Presented here are 14 T cell receptor beta chains from one specimen sequenced in a study of blood T cells in healthy people across ages. A second PCR, run for about 7 to 12 cycles, used a sample-barcoded 5' primer plus a J-beta primer mix. TCRdb reprocessed the 5' RACE reads via MiXCR and lists one record per CDR3 protein. The table records about 900,000 distinct CDR3 sequences, around two thirds of them present only once. Sequencing was performed on blood. The receptors stem from a man under 40 in good health.

This clonotype was observed a few times. The DNA for the CDR3 is TGTGCCAGCAGCCCCCTCCCTTCTTCTAGCGGGGAGCAGTTCTTC. Its protein product is CASSPLPSSSGEQFF. This sequence joins TRBV3-1 and TRBJ2-1, with 8 bases lining up with TRBD2. The germline V gene encodes CDR1 LGHDT and CDR2 YNNKEL (reference sequence). The CDR3 totals 15 residues. V lost 4 bases, J lost 10 bases, and 12 bases stayed unmatched.

The V gene is TRBV12-3 or TRBV12-4, the J gene TRBJ2-3, with a weak D call TRBD1 (6 bases). V was trimmed by 2 bases and J by 0 bases, leaving 12 bases between them. The CDR3 consists of 16 residues. CDR3 in DNA: TGTGCCAGCAGTTTATTCCGGACAGATAGCACAGATACGCAGTATTTT. Protein product: CASSLFRTDSTDTQYF.

Turning to this clonotype: One end of the junction is discordant with germline, which a read error may explain. CDR3 in amino acids: CASRQVGQGIGYGYTF. For the CDR3, the DNA is TGTGCCAGCAGACAAGTAGGACAGGGAATAGGCTATGGCTACACCTTC. V usage is TRBV3-1 and J usage is TRBJ1-2, with TRBD1 matching over 8 bases. This CDR3 has 16 residues. Germline V lookup: CDR1 LGHDT, CDR2 YNNKEL (reference sequence). The full variable domain, rest sourced from reference TRBV3-1 and TRBJ1-2, is DTAVSQTPKYLVTQMGNDKSIKCEQNLGHDTMYWYKQDSKKFLKIMFSYNNKELIINETVPNRFSPKSPDKAHLNLHINSLELGDSAVYFCASRQVGQGIGYGYTFGSGTRLTVV.

The rearrangement uses TRBV4-2 and TRBJ2-7; 9 bases agree with TRBD1. The V gene end was trimmed by 1 base and the J gene end by 3 bases; junction bases not matched to a gene: 4. Germline V gene lookup returns CDR1 LGHNA and CDR2 YNFKEQ. This CDR3 comprises 15 residues. CDR3 residues: CASSQGTGDLYEQYF. The CDR3 DNA follows: TGTGCCAGCAGCCAAGGGACAGGGGACCTCTACGAGCAGTACTTC.

This chain uses TRBV2 with TRBJ1-5; D gene ambiguous. Between the trimmed V and J ends, which lost 1 base and 7 bases, there was a span of 11 bases. This CDR3 region has 14 residues. Per the germline V gene, CDR1 is SNHLY and CDR2 is FYNNEI. CDR3 sequence: CASSEEGSGQPQHF. In DNA form, the CDR3 reads TGTGCCAGCAGTGAAGAAGGCAGTGGGCAGCCCCAGCATTTT.

The table lists this clonotype with a few counts. The rearrangement joins TRBV27 to TRBJ2-5, with TRBD2 matching over 8 bases. CDR3 length: 15 residues. V trimming: 3 bases; J trimming: 5 bases; junction bases outside the gene matches: 8. CDR1 is MNHEY, CDR2 SMNVEV, per germline (reference sequence). The CDR3 is CASSLFGGDVETQYF. In DNA form, the CDR3 reads TGTGCCAGCAGTTTGTTCGGGGGGGATGTGGAGACCCAGTACTTC.

The V and J genes are TRBV10-3 and TRBJ2-3; D gene unclear. The V end lost 6 bases, the J end lost 3 bases, and 13 bases lay between the germline ends. From germline, CDR1 is ENHRY and CDR2 SYGVKD. The CDR3 runs 14 residues. The CDR3 sequence: CAIRPASSTDTQYF. Here the CDR3 DNA reads TGTGCCATCAGGCCGGCTAGTTCGACAGATACGCAGTATTTT.

This clonotype has a count of ten or more. V usage is TRBV29-1 and J usage is TRBJ2-6; D perhaps matches TRBD1 (6 bases). Germline CDR1 and CDR2: SQVTM and ANQGSEA. The CDR3 loop spans 16 amino acids. V was pared by 4 bases and J by 1 base, with 14 bases between. This CDR3 reads CSVARDTDSGANVLTF. CDR3 nucleotide sequence: TGCAGCGTTGCCCGGGACACAGATTCTGGGGCCAACGTCCTGACTTTC.

Notes on this clonotype: Compared with germline, one end of the junction differs, possibly owing to a read error. This rearrangement joins TRBV7-2 to TRBJ1-2; tentatively, D is TRBD1 (5 bases). CDR1 is SGHTA, CDR2 FQGNSA, per germline. The CDR3 is made up of 13 amino acids. DNA for the CDR3: TGTGCCAGCAGCTGGAGTGAGGGGAATGGCAACACCTTC. Translation gives CASSWSEGNGNTF.

This chain uses TRBV2 with TRBJ2-3; perhaps TRBD1 as D (6 bases). The CDR3 has 16 residues. V shed 2 bases and J shed 0 bases, with 12 bases lying between them. CDR1 and CDR2 from the germline V gene are SNHLY and FYNNEI. The CDR3 loop is CASSEMGAPSTDTQYF. The CDR3 bases are TGTGCCAGCAGTGAAATGGGGGCTCCTAGCACAGATACGCAGTATTTT.

V and J are TRBV28 and TRBJ2-7; D gene unclear. With 2 bases removed from V and 3 bases from J, the gap between germline ends came to 5 bases. Germline loops: CDR1 MDHEN, CDR2 SYDVKM. The CDR3 sequence is 12 residues long. This CDR3 reads CASSLKFYEQYF. The CDR3 DNA is TGTGCCAGCAGTTTAAAGTTCTACGAGCAGTACTTC.

The V gene is TRBV6-2 or TRBV6-3, the J gene TRBJ2-5; TRBD1 matches 11 bases. CDR1 is MNHEY and CDR2 is SVGEGT in the germline V gene. This CDR3 is built from 12 residues. V trimming: 6 bases; J trimming: 10 bases; junction bases outside the gene matches: 4. CDR3 in DNA: TGTGCCAGCAGACGGACAGGGGGCGACCAGTACTTC. Translation gives CASRRTGGDQYF.

This clonotype was seen a few times. The V call is TRBV6-6, the J call TRBJ1-6; D is unresolved. The germline gives CDR1 MNHNY, CDR2 SVGAGI (reference sequence). There are 15 residues in the CDR3. The germline V and J ends were trimmed by 2 bases and 7 bases, with 12 bases remaining between them. CDR3 in DNA: TGTGCCAGCAGTTACACCCCAGCTCCAAATTCACCCCTCCACTTT. This codes for CASSYTPAPNSPLHF.

The table lists this clonotype with a count of one. The chain carries TRBV5-1 and TRBJ2-4; 10 bases fit TRBD2. Unmatched junction bases numbered 12, after V lost 3 bases and J lost 6 bases. Germline V lookup: CDR1 SGHRS, CDR2 YFSETQ. The CDR3 has 17 amino acids. CDR3 in amino acids: CASSSMTSGRARNIQYF. The DNA for the CDR3 is TGCGCCAGCAGCTCCATGACTAGCGGGCGAGCCCGAAACATTCAGTACTTC.